This TCR beta chain appears in the sequencing data of a study of blood T cell repertoires in COVID-19. At the level of the study: Acute and convalescent COVID-19 samples came from the United States, Italy and Spain. The analysed material was cDNA or gDNA that came from T cells, B-cell-depleted T cells, or PBMCs.

Original processing methods: Cell counts per sample came from amplifying reference gene primers. The table came from immunoSEQ multiplex PCR; TCRdb's copy has only in-frame clones and leaves some out. That table furnishes V, J and clone size, whereas the DNA furnished D and trimming. The sample lists just over 250,000 clones, roughly 90% occurring once. This TCR derives from a man aged 55 to 70 who had recovered from COVID-19. The specimen was peripheral blood.

CDR3 residues: CATRVPGQVISSYNSPLHF. Written as DNA, the CDR3 is TGTGCCACCAGGGTTCCGGGACAGGTGATCTCCTCCTATAATTCACCCCTCCACTTT. The J gene is TRBJ1-6, the V gene TRBV15, with TRBD1 matching 8 bases. The CDR3 runs 19 residues. Germline-derived CDR1 and CDR2 are LNHNV and YYDKDF (reference sequence). The junction had 13 bases not matched to a gene; V was cut back by 6 bases and J by 0 bases.